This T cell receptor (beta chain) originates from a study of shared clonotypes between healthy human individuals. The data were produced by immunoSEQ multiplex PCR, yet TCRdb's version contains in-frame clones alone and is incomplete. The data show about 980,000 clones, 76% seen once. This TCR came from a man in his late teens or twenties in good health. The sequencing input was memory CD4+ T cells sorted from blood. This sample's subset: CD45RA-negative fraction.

CDR3 sequence reads: CASRQSQETQYF. The CDR3, as DNA: TGTGCCAGCAGACAGAGCCAAGAGACCCAGTACTTC. The chain joins TRBV6-1 to TRBJ2-5; D is ambiguous. Per germline, CDR1 MNHNS and CDR2 SASEGT. Trimming removed 6 bases at V and 1 base at J, with 6 bases between. The CDR3 spans 12 residues.